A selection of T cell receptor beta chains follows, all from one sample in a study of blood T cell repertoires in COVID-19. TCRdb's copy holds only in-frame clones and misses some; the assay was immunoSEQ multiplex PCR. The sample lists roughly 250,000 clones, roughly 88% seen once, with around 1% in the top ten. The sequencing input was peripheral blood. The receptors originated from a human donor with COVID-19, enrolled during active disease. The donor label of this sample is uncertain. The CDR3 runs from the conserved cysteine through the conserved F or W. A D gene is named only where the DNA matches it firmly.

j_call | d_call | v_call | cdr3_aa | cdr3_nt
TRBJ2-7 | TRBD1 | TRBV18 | CASSAKTGGLNEQYF | TGTGCCAGCTCAGCCAAGACAGGGGGCTTAAACGAGCAGTACTTC
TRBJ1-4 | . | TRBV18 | CASSPRAEEDEKLFF | TGTGCCAGCTCACCACGGGCAGAAGAAGATGAAAAACTGTTTTTT
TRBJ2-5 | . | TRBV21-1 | CASSKRASGGETQYF | TGTGCCAGCAGCAAAAGAGCTAGCGGGGGAGAGACCCAGTACTTC
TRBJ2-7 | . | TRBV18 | CASSPNRDEQYF | TGTGCCAGCTCACCAAACAGGGACGAGCAGTACTTC
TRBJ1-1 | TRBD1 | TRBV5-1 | CASSLTGTGDTNTEAFF | TGCGCCAGCAGCTTGACCGGGACAGGGGACACGAACACTGAAGCTTTCTTT
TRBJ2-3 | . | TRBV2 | CASREGLATDTQYF | TGTGCCAGCAGGGAGGGGTTAGCCACAGATACGCAGTATTTT
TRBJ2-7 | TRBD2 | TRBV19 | CASSIASTSGSYEQYF | TGTGCCAGTAGTATAGCGTCGACTAGCGGGTCCTACGAGCAGTACTTC
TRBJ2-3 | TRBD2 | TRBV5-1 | CASSLETSGPSTDTQYF | TGCGCCAGCAGTCTAGAAACTAGCGGCCCCAGCACAGATACGCAGTATTTT
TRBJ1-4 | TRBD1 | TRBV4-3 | CASSQGLGQGSQKLFF | TGCGCCAGCAGCCAAGGACTCGGACAGGGGAGTCAAAAACTGTTTTTT
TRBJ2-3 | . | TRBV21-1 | CASSTLAEMTDTQYF | TGTGCCAGCAGCACTTTAGCCGAGATGACAGATACGCAGTATTTT
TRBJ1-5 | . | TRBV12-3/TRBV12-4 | CASSLSFQPQHF | TGTGCCAGCAGTTTGTCTTTCCAGCCCCAGCATTTT
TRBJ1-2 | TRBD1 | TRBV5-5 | CASSLALRTGGGYGYTF | TGTGCCAGCAGCTTGGCCTTAAGAACAGGGGGCGGCTATGGCTACACCTTC
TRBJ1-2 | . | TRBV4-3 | CASSRNNYGYTF | TGCGCCAGCAGCCGTAATAACTATGGCTACACCTTC
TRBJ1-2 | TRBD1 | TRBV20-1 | CAWDRGGGYTF | TGCGCCTGGGACAGGGGTGGCGGCTACACCTTC
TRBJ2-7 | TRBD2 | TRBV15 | CATSRVLGLARSYEQYF | TGTGCCACCAGCAGAGTCCTGGGACTAGCGCGCTCCTACGAGCAGTACTTC
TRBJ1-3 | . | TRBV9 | CASSVDNPSSGNTIYF | TGTGCCAGCAGCGTAGACAATCCTAGCTCTGGAAACACCATATATTTT
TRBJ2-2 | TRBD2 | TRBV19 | CASSGRGGTGELFF | TGTGCCAGTAGCGGGAGGGGCGGCACCGGGGAGCTGTTTTTT
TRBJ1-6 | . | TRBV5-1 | CASSLDRSSSYNSPLHF | TGCGCCAGCAGCCTCGACAGATCCAGCTCCTATAATTCACCCCTCCACTTT
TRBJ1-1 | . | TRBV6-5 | CASSSSGAEAFF | TGTGCCAGCAGTAGCTCAGGGGCTGAAGCTTTCTTT
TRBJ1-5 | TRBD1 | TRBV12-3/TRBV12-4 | CASSETGAQPQHF | TGTGCCAGCAGTGAAACAGGGGCTCAGCCCCAGCATTTT
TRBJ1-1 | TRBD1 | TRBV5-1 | CASSRGRGLSMEAFF | TGCGCCAGCAGCCGGGGCAGGGGGCTTTCAATGGAAGCTTTCTTT
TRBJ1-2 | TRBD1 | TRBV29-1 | CSVDFTGGYGYTF | TGCAGCGTTGATTTTACAGGGGGCTATGGCTACACCTTC
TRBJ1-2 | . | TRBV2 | CASMGRGDYGYTF | TGTGCCAGCATGGGCAGGGGAGACTATGGCTACACCTTC
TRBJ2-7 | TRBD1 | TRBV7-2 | CASSSDRSSYEQYF | TGTGCCAGCAGCTCGGACAGGAGCTCCTACGAGCAGTACTTC
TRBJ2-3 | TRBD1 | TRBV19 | CASSMALRGLGTDTQYF | TGTGCCAGTAGTATGGCCCTCAGGGGGCTTGGCACAGATACGCAGTATTTT
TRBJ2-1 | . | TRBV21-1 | CASSQILAGGTYNEQFF | TGTGCCAGCAGTCAAATCCTCGCGGGAGGAACCTACAATGAGCAGTTCTTC
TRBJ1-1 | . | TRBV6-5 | CATVQTGNTEAFF | TGTGCCACCGTACAAACAGGGAACACTGAAGCTTTCTTT
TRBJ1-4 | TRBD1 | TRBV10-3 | CAISEGGGYHEKLFF | TGTGCCATCAGTGAGGGAGGGGGCTATCATGAAAAACTGTTTTTT
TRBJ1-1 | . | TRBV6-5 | CASSHRNTEAFF | TGTGCCAGCAGTCACAGGAACACTGAAGCTTTCTTT
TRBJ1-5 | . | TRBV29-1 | CSVEDPQENQPQHF | TGCAGCGTTGAAGATCCCCAGGAAAATCAGCCCCAGCATTTT
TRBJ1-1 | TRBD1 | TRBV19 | CASSTARDRGFEAFF | TGTGCCAGTAGTACTGCCCGGGACAGGGGGTTTGAAGCTTTCTTT
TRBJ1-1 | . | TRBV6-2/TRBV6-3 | CASSYQVNTEAFF | TGTGCCAGCAGTTACCAGGTCAACACTGAAGCTTTCTTT
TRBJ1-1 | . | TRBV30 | CAWSVSKNMNTEAFF | TGTGCCTGGAGTGTAAGTAAGAACATGAACACTGAAGCTTTCTTT
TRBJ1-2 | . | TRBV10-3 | CAITPRGLDGYTF | TGTGCCATCACCCCCAGGGGCCTAGATGGCTACACCTTC
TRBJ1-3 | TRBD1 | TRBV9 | CASSAHRGSHSGNTIYF | TGTGCCAGCAGCGCCCACAGGGGCTCGCACTCTGGAAACACCATATATTTT
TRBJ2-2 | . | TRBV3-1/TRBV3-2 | CASSQDRVALGTGELFF | TGTGCCAGCAGCCAAGACAGGGTCGCCCTAGGGACCGGGGAGCTGTTTTTT
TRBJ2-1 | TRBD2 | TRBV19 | CASNPLGAGDEQFF | TGTGCCAGTAATCCCCTAGGGGCGGGGGATGAGCAGTTCTTC
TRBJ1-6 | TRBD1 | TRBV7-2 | CASSLGRAWDSNNSPLHF | TGTGCCAGCAGCTTAGGCAGAGCCTGGGACAGCAATAATTCACCCCTCCACTTT
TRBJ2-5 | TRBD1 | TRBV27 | CASSPTGGGGTQYF | TGTGCCAGCAGTCCGACAGGGGGCGGAGGGACCCAGTACTTC
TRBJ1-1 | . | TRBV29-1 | CSTLGGGTEAFF | TGCAGCACCCTTGGGGGCGGCACTGAAGCTTTCTTT
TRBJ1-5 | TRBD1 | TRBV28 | CASRLPGQVGQPQHF | TGTGCCAGCAGACTACCTGGACAGGTAGGTCAGCCCCAGCATTTT
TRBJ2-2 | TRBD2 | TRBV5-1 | CASSLEPSGIGGELFF | TGCGCCAGCAGCTTGGAGCCTAGCGGGATCGGCGGGGAGCTGTTTTTT
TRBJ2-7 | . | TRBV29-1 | CSTRGAGGEQYF | TGCAGCACCCGAGGTGCCGGGGGCGAGCAGTACTTC
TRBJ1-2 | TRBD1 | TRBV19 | CASKSGGHPRLEGYTF | TGTGCCAGTAAGTCAGGGGGACATCCACGACTAGAGGGCTACACCTTC
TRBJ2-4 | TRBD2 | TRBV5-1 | CASSPRLVAGNSGRSNIQYF | TGCGCCAGCAGCCCCCGGTTGGTAGCGGGAAATTCCGGGAGGAGTAACATTCAGTACTTC
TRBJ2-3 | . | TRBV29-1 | CSVRIQGSDTQYF | TGCAGCGTACGGATACAGGGTTCAGATACGCAGTATTTT